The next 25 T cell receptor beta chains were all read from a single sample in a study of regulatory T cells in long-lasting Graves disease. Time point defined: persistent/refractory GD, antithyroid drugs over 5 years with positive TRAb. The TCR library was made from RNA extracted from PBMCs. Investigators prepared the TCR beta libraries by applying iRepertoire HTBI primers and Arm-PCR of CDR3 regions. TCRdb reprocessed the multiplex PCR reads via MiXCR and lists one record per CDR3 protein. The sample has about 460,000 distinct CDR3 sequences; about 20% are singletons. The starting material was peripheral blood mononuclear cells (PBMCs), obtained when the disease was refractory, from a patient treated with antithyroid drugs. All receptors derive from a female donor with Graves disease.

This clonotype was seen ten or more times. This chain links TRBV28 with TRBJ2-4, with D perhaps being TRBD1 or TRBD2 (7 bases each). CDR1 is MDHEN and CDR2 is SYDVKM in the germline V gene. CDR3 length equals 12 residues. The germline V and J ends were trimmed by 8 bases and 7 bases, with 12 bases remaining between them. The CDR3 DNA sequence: TGTGCCAGCGGGAGGGGGCCTAACATTCAGTACTTC. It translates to CASGRGPNIQYF.

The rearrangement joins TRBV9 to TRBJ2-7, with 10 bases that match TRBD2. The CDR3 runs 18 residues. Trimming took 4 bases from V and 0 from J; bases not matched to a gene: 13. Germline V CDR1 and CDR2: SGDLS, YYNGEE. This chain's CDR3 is CASSRTSGTPVSSYEQYF. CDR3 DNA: TGTGCCAGCAGCCGGACTAGCGGAACCCCCGTTAGCTCCTACGAGCAGTACTTC.

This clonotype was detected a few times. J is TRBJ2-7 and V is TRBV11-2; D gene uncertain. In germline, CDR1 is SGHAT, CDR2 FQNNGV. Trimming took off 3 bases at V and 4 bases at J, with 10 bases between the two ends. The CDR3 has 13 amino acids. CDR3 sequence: CASSLEEVYEQYF. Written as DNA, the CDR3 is TGTGCCAGCAGCTTGGAAGAGGTATACGAGCAGTACTTC.

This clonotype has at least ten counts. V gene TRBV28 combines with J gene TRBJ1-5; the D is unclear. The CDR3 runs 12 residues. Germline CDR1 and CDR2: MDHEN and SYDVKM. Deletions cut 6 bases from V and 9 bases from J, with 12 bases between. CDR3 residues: CASSSNVGPQHF. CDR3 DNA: TGTGCCAGCAGCTCCAATGTGGGGCCCCAGCATTTT.

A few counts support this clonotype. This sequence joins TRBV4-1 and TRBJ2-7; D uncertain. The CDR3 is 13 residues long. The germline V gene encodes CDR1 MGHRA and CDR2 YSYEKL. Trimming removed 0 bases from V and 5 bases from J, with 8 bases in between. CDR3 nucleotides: TGCGCCAGCAGCCAAGAAAAGTGGCACGAGCAGTACTTC. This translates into CASSQEKWHEQYF.

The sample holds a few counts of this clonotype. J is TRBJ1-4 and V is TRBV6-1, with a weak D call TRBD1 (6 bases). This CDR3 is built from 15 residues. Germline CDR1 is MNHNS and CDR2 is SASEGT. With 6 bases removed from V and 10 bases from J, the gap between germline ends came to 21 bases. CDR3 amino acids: CASSRPGGREGKLFF. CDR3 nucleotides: TGTGCCAGCAGCCGCCCTGGGGGGCGCGAGGGAAAACTGTTTTTT.

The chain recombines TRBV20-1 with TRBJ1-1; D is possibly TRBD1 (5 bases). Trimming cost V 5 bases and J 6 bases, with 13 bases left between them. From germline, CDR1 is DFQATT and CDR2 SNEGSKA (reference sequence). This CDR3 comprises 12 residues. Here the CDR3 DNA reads TGCAGTGCTCAAGGGGATTGGGCTGAAGCTTTCTTT. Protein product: CSAQGDWAEAFF.

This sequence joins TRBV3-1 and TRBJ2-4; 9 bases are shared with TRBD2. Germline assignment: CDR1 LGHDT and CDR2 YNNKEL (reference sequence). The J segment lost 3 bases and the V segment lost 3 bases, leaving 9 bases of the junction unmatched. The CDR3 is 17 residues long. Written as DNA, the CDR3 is TGTGCCAGCAGCCATGCTCCTAGCGGGACCGGCAAAAACATTCAGTACTTC. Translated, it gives CASSHAPSGTGKNIQYF.

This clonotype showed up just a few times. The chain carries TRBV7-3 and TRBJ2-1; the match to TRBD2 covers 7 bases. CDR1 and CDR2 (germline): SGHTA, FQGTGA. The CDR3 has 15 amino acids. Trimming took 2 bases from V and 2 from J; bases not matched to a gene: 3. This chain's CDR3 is CASSLAGDPYNEQFF. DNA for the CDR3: TGTGCCAGCAGCTTAGCGGGAGACCCCTACAATGAGCAGTTCTTC.

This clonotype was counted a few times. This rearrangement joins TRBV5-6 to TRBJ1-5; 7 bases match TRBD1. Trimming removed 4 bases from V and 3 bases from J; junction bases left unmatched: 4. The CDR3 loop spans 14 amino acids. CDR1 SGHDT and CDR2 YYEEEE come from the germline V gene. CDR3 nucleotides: TGTGCCAGCAGCGAGGGACAGCACAATCAGCCCCAGCATTTT. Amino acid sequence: CASSEGQHNQPQHF.

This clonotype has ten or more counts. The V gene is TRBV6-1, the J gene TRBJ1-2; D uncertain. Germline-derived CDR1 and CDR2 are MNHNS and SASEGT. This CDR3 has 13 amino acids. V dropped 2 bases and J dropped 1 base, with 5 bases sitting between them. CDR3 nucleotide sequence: TGTGCCAGCAGTGAATCTTTTAACTATGGCTACACCTTC. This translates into CASSESFNYGYTF.

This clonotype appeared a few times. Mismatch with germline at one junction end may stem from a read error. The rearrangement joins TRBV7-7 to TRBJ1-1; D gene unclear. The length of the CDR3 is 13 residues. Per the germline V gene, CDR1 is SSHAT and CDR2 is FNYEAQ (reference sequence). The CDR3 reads CASSLGAGFEAFF. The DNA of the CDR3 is TGTGCTAGCAGCTTAGGAGCGGGCTTTGAAGCTTTCTTT.

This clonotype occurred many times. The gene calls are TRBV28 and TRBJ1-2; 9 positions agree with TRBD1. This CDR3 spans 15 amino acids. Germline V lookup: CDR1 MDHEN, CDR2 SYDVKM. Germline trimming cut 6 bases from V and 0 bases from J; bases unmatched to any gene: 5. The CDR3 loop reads CASRGQGRANYGYTF. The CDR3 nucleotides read TGTGCCAGCAGGGGACAGGGCCGAGCTAACTATGGCTACACCTTC.

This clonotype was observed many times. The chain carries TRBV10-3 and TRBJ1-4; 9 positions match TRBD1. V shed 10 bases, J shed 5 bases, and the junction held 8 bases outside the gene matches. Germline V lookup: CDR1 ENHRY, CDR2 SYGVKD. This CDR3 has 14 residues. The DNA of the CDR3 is TGTGCCAGCCGAAGGACAGGGGAAAATGAAAAACTGTTTTTT. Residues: CASRRTGENEKLFF.

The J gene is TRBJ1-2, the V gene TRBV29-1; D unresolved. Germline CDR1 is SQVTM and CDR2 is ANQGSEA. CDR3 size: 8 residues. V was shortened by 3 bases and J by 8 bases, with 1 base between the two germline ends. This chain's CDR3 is CSVEGYTF. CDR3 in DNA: TGCAGCGTTGAGGGCTACACCTTC.

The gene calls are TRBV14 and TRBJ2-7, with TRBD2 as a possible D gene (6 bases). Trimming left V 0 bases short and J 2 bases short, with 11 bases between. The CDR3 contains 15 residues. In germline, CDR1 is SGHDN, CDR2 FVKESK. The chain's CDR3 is CASSQELGGTYEQYF. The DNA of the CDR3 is TGTGCCAGCAGCCAAGAACTGGGGGGAACCTACGAGCAGTACTTC.

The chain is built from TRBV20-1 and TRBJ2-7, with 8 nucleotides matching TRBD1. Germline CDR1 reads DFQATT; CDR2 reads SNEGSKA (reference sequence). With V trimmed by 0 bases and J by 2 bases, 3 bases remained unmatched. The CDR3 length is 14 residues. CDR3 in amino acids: CSARDQGATYEQYF. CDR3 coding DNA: TGCAGTGCTAGAGATCAGGGGGCAACCTACGAGCAGTACTTC.

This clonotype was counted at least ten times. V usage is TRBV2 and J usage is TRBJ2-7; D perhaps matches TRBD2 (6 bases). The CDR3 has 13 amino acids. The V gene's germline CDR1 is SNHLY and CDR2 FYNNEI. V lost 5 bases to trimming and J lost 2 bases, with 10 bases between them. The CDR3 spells CASSRDFAYEQYF. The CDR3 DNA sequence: TGTGCCAGCAGTCGGGACTTCGCCTACGAGCAGTACTTC.

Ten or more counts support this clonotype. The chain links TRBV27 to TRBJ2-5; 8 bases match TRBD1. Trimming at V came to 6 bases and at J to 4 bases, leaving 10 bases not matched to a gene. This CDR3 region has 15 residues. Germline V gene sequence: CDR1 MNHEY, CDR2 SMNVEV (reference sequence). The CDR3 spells CASSRGPGVGETQYF. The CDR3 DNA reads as TGTGCCAGCAGCAGGGGGCCCGGGGTAGGAGAGACCCAGTACTTC.

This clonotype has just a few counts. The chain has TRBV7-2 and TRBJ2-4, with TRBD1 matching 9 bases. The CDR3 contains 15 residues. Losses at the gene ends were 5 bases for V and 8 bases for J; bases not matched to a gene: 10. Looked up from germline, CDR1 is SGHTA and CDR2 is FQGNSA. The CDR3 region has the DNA TGTGCCAGCAGCCAAACCCTACAGGGGGCGGACATTCAGTACTTC. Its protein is CASSQTLQGADIQYF.

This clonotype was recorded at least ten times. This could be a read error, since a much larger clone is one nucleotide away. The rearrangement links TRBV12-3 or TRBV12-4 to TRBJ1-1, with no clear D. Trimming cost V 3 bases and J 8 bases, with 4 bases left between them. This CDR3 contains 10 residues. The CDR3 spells CASSFSEAFF. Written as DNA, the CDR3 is TGTGCCAGCAGTTTCTCGGAAGCTTTCTTT.

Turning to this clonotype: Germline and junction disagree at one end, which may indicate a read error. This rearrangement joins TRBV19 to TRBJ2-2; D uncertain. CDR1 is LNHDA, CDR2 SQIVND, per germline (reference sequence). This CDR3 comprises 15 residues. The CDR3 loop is CAGSRVVGSTGELFF. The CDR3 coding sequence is TGTGCCGGTAGTAGGGTCGTGGGATCAACCGGGGAGCTGTTTTTT.

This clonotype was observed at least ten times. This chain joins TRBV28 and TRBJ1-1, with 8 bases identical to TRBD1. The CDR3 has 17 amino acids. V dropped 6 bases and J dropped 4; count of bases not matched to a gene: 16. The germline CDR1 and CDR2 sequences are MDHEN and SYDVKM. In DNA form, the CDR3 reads TGTGCCAGCAGACCCCAGTCGGCAGGGGGCTCGGGCACTGAAGCTTTCTTT. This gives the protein CASRPQSAGGSGTEAFF.

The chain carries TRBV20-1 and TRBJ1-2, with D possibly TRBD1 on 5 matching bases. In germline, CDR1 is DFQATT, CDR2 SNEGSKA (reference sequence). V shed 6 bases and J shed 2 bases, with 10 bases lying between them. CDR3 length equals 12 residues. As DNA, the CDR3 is TGCAGTGCCGGACAACCGAACTATGGCTACACCTTC. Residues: CSAGQPNYGYTF.

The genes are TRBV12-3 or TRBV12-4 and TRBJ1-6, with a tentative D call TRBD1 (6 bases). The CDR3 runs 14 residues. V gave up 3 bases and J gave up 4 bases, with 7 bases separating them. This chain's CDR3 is CASSLTGYNSPLHF. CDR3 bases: TGTGCCAGCAGTTTGACAGGATATAATTCACCCCTCCACTTT.